This T cell receptor (beta chain) was sequenced in a study of T cell changes during pregnancy in multiple sclerosis. There are 15 residues in the CDR3. The V and J ends lost 0 bases and 3 bases, in that order; junction bases with no gene match: 1. Germline CDR1 reads SGHRS; CDR2 reads YFSETQ. Only in-frame clones appear in the TCRdb table, and some are missing; sequencing was by immunoSEQ multiplex PCR. The sample includes about 52,000 clones, 85% to 95% seen only once; the top ten take about 0.37%. The source material was CD4+ T cells from peripheral blood mononuclear cells, sampled before pregnancy. The receptor comes from a female donor with multiple sclerosis, enrolled in a pregnancy study. The chain recombines TRBV5-1 with TRBJ2-7; 12 bases match TRBD2. In DNA form, the CDR3 reads TGCGCCAGCAGCTTGGGACTAGCGGGAGTCTACGAGCAGTACTTC. Its translation is CASSLGLAGVYEQYF.